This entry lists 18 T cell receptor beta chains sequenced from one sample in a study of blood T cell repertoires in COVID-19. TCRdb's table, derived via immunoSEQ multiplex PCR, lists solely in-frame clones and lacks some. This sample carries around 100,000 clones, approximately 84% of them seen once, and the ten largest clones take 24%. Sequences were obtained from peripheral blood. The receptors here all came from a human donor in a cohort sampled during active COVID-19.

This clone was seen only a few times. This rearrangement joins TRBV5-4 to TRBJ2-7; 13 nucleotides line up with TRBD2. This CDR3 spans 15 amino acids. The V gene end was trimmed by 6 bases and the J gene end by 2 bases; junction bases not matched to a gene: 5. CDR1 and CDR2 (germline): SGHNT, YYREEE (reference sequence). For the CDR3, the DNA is TGTGCCAGCACCGGGACTAGCGGGGACACCTACGAGCAGTACTTC. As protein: CASTGTSGDTYEQYF.

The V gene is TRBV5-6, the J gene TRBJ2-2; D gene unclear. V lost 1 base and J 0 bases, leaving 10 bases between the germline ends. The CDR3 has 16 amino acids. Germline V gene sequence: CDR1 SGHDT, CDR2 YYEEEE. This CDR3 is CASSLYGGPNTGELFF. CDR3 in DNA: TGTGCCAGCAGCTTGTATGGCGGCCCGAACACCGGGGAGCTGTTTTTT.

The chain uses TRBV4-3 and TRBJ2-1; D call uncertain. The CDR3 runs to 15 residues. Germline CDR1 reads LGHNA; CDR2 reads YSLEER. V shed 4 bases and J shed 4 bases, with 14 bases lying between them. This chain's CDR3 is CASSRDNDQYNEQFF. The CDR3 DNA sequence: TGCGCCAGCAGCCGTGACAACGACCAGTACAATGAGCAGTTCTTC.

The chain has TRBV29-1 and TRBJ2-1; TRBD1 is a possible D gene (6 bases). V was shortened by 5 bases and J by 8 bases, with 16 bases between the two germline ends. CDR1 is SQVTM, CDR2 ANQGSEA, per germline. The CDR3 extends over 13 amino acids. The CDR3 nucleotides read TGCAGCGTTCGGACAGTAATAGGGCATGAGCAGTTCTTC. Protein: CSVRTVIGHEQFF.

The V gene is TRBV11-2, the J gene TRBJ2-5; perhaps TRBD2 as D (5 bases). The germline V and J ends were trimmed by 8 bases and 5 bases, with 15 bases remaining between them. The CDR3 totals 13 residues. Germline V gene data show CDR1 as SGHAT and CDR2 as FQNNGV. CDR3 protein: CASGPRGWETQYF. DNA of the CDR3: TGTGCCAGCGGACCCCGCGGGTGGGAGACCCAGTACTTC. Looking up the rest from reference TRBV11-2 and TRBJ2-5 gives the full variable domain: EAGVAQSPRYKIIEKRQSVAFWCNPISGHATLYWYQQILGQGPKLLIQFQNNGVVDDSQLPKDRFSAERLKGVDSTLKIQPAKLEDSAVYLCASGPRGWETQYFGPGTRLLVL.

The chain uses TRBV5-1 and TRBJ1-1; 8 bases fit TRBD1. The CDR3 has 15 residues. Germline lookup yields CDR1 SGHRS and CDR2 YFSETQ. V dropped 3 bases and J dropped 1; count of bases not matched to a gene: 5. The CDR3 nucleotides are TGCGCCAGCAGCTCAAACAGGGGGACGAACACTGAAGCTTTCTTT. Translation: CASSSNRGTNTEAFF.

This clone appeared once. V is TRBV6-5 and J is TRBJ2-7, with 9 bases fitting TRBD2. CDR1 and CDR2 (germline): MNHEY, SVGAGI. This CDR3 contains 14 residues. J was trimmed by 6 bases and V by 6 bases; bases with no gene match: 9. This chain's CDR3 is CASSQSGRRGEQYF. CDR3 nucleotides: TGTGCCAGCAGCCAAAGCGGGAGGAGGGGCGAGCAGTACTTC.

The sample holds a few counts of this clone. The CDR3 here is CASSLAGGDSSPLHF. As DNA, the CDR3 is TGCGCCAGCAGCTTGGCCGGAGGGGATAGTTCACCCCTCCACTTT. J is TRBJ1-6 and V is TRBV5-1, with D maybe TRBD1 (5 bases). The V gene lost 0 bases and the J gene lost 9 bases, with 13 bases spanning the gap. The CDR3 is 15 amino acids. Germline V gene lookup returns CDR1 SGHRS and CDR2 YFSETQ. Drawing the rest from reference TRBV5-1 and TRBJ1-6, the complete variable domain is KAGVTQTPRYLIKTRGQQVTLSCSPISGHRSVSWYQQTPGQGLQFLFEYFSETQRNKGNFPGRFSGRQFSNSRSEMNVSTLELGDSALYLCASSLAGGDSSPLHFGNGTRLTVT.

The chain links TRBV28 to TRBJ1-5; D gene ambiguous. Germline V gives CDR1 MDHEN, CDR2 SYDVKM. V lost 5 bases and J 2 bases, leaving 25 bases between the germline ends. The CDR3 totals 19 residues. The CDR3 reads CASSLDYPGVGMGNQPQHF. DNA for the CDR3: TGTGCCAGCAGTCTCGACTACCCCGGTGTTGGAATGGGCAATCAGCCCCAGCATTTT. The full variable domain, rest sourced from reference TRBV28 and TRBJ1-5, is DVKVTQSSRYLVKRTGEKVFLECVQDMDHENMFWYRQDPGLGLRLIYFSYDVKMKEKGDIPEGYSVSREKKERFSLILESASTNQTSMYLCASSLDYPGVGMGNQPQHFGDGTRLSIL.

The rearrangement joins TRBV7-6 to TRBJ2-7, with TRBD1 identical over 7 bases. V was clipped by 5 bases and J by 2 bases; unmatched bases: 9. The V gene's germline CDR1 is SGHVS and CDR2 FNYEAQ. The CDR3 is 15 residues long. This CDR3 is CASSRRGPPPYEQYF. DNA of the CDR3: TGTGCCAGCAGCCGAAGGGGGCCACCTCCCTACGAGCAGTACTTC.

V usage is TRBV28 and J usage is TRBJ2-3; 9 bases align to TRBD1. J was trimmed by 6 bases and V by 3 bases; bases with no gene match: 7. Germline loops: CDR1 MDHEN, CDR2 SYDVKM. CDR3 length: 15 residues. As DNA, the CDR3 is TGTGCCAGCAGTTTGGGGACAGGGTCGGCGGATACGCAGTATTTT. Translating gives CASSLGTGSADTQYF.

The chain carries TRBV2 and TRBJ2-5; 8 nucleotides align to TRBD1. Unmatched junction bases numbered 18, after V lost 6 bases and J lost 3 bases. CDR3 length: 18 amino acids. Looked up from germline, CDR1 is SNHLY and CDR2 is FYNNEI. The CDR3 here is CASRATIIQGDIEETQYF. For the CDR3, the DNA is TGTGCCAGCAGGGCCACAATCATACAGGGGGACATCGAAGAGACCCAGTACTTC.

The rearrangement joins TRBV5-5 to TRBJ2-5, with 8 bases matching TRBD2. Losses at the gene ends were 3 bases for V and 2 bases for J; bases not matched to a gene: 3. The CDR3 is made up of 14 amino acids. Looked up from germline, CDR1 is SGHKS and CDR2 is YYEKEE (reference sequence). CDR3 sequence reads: CASSWSGGQETQYF. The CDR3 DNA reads TGTGCCAGCAGCTGGAGCGGGGGACAAGAGACCCAGTACTTC.

CDR3 region: CASSLFYPGTGGTDTQYF. DNA for the CDR3: TGTGCCAGCAGTTTATTTTACCCCGGGACAGGGGGCACAGATACGCAGTATTTT. This sequence joins TRBV27 and TRBJ2-3; 10 bases map to TRBD1. Germline V gene lookup returns CDR1 MNHEY and CDR2 SMNVEV (reference sequence). V shed 1 base, J shed 1 base, and the junction held 8 bases outside the gene matches. This CDR3 comprises 18 residues.

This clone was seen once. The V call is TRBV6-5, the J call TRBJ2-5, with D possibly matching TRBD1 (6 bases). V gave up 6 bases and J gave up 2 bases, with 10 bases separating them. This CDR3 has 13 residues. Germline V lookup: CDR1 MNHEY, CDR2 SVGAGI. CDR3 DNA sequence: TGTGCCAGCAGCGGGACACGTCAAGAGACCCAGTACTTC. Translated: CASSGTRQETQYF.

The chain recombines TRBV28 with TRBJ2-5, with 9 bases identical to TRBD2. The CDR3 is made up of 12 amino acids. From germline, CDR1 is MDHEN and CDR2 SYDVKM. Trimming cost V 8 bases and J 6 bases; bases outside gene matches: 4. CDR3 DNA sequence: TGTGCCAGCGGGCTAGCGGGAAAGACCCAGTACTTC. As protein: CASGLAGKTQYF.

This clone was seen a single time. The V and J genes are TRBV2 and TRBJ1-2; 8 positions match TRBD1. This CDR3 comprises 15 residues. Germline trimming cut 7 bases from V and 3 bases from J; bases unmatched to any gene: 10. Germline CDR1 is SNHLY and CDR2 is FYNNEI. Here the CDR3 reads CASTGQGNPYYGYTF. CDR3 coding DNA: TGTGCCAGCACAGGACAGGGCAACCCCTACTATGGCTACACCTTC.

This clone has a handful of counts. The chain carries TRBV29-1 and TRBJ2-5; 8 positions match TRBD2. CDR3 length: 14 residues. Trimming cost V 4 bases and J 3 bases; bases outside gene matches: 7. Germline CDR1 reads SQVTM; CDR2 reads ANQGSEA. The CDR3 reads CSVAAGTRKETQYF. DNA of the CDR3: TGCAGCGTTGCCGCCGGGACTAGGAAAGAGACCCAGTACTTC.